This passage covers 8 T cell receptor beta chains from one sample sequenced in a study of cytomegalovirus exposure and HLA in healthy donors. Primers included in the PCR were 60 Vbeta and 13 Jbeta primers. Assay: immunoSEQ multiplex PCR; the TCRdb copy retains only in-frame clones and omits some. The profile covers some 150,000 clones, with roughly 79% appearing a single time and 6.3% taken by the ten largest. Material: PBMCs. These TCRs come from a man in his forties in good health and CMV-seropositive.

The J gene is TRBJ1-2, the V gene TRBV4-1; D is unclear. The germline gives CDR1 MGHRA, CDR2 YSYEKL. V shed 2 bases and J shed 8 bases, with 9 bases lying between them. CDR3 length: 12 residues. The CDR3 DNA follows: TGCGCCAGCAGCCAATATCCGGGAGGCTACACCTTC. This codes for CASSQYPGGYTF.

This clone was detected only once. This chain links TRBV4-1 with TRBJ1-1, with 11 bases lining up with TRBD1. CDR1 and CDR2 (germline): MGHRA, YSYEKL. V shed 4 bases and J 0 bases; nucleotides not matched to a gene: 4. The CDR3 has 16 residues. Written as DNA, the CDR3 is TGCGCCAGCAGCCTTGGACAGGGGGCATTGAACACTGAAGCTTTCTTT. This sequence encodes CASSLGQGALNTEAFF.

Details on this clone: Distinct nucleotide sequences in the sample also encode this CDR3. V gene TRBV5-1 combines with J gene TRBJ2-7, with 8 bases lining up with TRBD2. Germline CDR1 and CDR2: SGHRS and YFSETQ. With V trimmed by 5 bases and J by 1 base, 2 bases remained unmatched. The CDR3 has 13 amino acids. The CDR3: CASRGGGSYEQYF. Here the CDR3 DNA reads TGCGCCAGCAGGGGCGGGGGGTCCTACGAGCAGTACTTC. The full variable domain, its missing parts supplied by reference TRBV5-1 and TRBJ2-7, is KAGVTQTPRYLIKTRGQQVTLSCSPISGHRSVSWYQQTPGQGLQFLFEYFSETQRNKGNFPGRFSGRQFSNSRSEMNVSTLELGDSALYLCASRGGGSYEQYFGPGTRLTVT.

The chain carries TRBV6-5 and TRBJ2-7; D remains unclear. V shed 2 bases and J shed 3 bases, with 8 bases lying between them. CDR3 size: 13 residues. The germline CDR1 and CDR2 sequences are MNHEY and SVGAGI. CDR3 amino acids: CASSYVAGYEQYF. CDR3 coding DNA: TGTGCCAGCAGTTACGTTGCCGGCTACGAGCAGTACTTC.

The CDR3 nucleotides read TGTGCCAGCAGCGGACTAAACACCGGGGAGCTGTTTTTT. Translation: CASSGLNTGELFF. The chain joins TRBV2 to TRBJ2-2, with a possible D match to TRBD2 (6 bases). The germline CDR1 and CDR2 sequences are SNHLY and FYNNEI. The length of the CDR3 is 13 residues. V lost 6 bases to trimming and J lost 2 bases, with 7 bases between them. The entire variable domain, with the rest obtained from reference TRBV2 and TRBJ2-2, is as follows: EPEVTQTPSHQVTQMGQEVILRCVPISNHLYFYWYRQILGQKVEFLVSFYNNEISEKSEIFDDQFSVERPDGSNFTLKIRSTKLEDSAMYFCASSGLNTGELFFGEGSRLTVL.

The rearrangement uses TRBV28 and TRBJ1-5; D possibly corresponds to TRBD1 (5 bases). Trimming stripped 4 bases from V and 2 bases from J, with 18 bases between. This CDR3 comprises 17 residues. Per germline, CDR1 MDHEN and CDR2 SYDVKM. The CDR3 nucleotides are TGTGCCAGCAGTTCCCCTTTGGGGCTTGATGGCAATCAGCCCCAGCATTTT. Encoded protein: CASSSPLGLDGNQPQHF. Complete variable domain (other parts from reference TRBV28 and TRBJ1-5): DVKVTQSSRYLVKRTGEKVFLECVQDMDHENMFWYRQDPGLGLRLIYFSYDVKMKEKGDIPEGYSVSREKKERFSLILESASTNQTSMYLCASSSPLGLDGNQPQHFGDGTRLSIL.

This clone has a single count. The chain joins TRBV19 to TRBJ1-2; D is possibly TRBD1 (6 bases). The V end was cut by 4 bases, the J end by 8 bases, with 14 bases between. The germline CDR1 and CDR2 sequences are LNHDA and SQIVND (reference sequence). The CDR3 runs 13 residues. CDR3 residues: CASSTNRVGGYTF. In DNA form, the CDR3 reads TGTGCCAGTAGTACCAACAGGGTAGGCGGCTACACCTTC.

CDR3 sequence: CASSPSDRGNGYTF. DNA for the CDR3: TGTGCCAGCTCACCGTCGGACAGGGGAAATGGCTACACCTTC. The rearrangement uses TRBV18 and TRBJ1-2; 9 bases match TRBD1. Germline V gives CDR1 KGHSH, CDR2 LQKENI. V was clipped by 3 bases and J by 6 bases; unmatched bases: 5. CDR3 length: 14 amino acids.